These 25 T cell receptor beta chains came from one sample sequenced in a study of T cell responses to AZD1222 COVID-19 vaccine (dated by TCRdb to about 2021). The method was the immunoSEQ multiplex PCR assay. In its TCRdb copy, this immuneACCESS table keeps in-frame sequences only and misses some clones. Where compared with another copy, unresolved V genes explain less than half of these, and the others have no known cause. Across this sample there are more than 80,000 clones, with 90% seen only once. The ten biggest clones cover 8% of the sample. Read against the paper, the sample's time point label means: about 28 days (+/-7) after the second vaccine dose. The material sequenced was peripheral blood, taken 28 days after the second AZD1222 dose. These receptors were collected from an adult who received the AZD1222 COVID-19 vaccine.

This chain uses TRBV9 with TRBJ2-5, with TRBD2 as a possible D gene (5 bases). This CDR3 region has 15 residues. The V gene lost 0 bases and the J gene lost 5 bases, with 14 bases spanning the gap. Per the germline V gene, CDR1 is SGDLS and CDR2 is YYNGEE. CDR3 in DNA: TGTGCCAGCAGCGTAGGCCCGCGGGCGGACGAGACCCAGTACTTC. This encodes CASSVGPRADETQYF. The full variable domain, in which reference TRBV9 and TRBJ2-5 provide the parts outside the CDR3, is DSGVTQTPKHLITATGQRVTLRCSPRSGDLSVYWYQQSLDQGLQFLIQYYNGEERAKGNILERFSAQQFPDLHSELNLSSLELGDSALYFCASSVGPRADETQYFGPGTRLLVL.

The CDR3 here is CASSQDQLARRETQYF. In DNA form, the CDR3 reads TGTGCCAGCAGCCAAGATCAACTAGCGAGGCGGGAGACCCAGTACTTC. The chain recombines TRBV3-1 (or the pseudogene TRBV3-2) with TRBJ2-5; 7 nucleotides match TRBD2. This CDR3 is 16 amino acids long. Germline-derived CDR1 and CDR2 are LGHDT and YNNKEL (reference sequence). The ends lost 0 bases at V and 5 bases at J; junction bases unmatched: 9.

V usage is TRBV2 and J usage is TRBJ1-5; D unresolved. The CDR3 loop spans 16 amino acids. Per germline, CDR1 SNHLY and CDR2 FYNNEI. The ends were cut back, 0 bases at V and 0 bases at J, with 9 bases in the middle. CDR3 DNA sequence: TGTGCCAGCAGTGAAGCGGGCGGAATTAGCAATCAGCCCCAGCATTTT. This codes for CASSEAGGISNQPQHF. The full variable domain, rest sourced from reference TRBV2 and TRBJ1-5, is EPEVTQTPSHQVTQMGQEVILRCVPISNHLYFYWYRQILGQKVEFLVSFYNNEISEKSEIFDDQFSVERPDGSNFTLKIRSTKLEDSAMYFCASSEAGGISNQPQHFGDGTRLSIL.

This clone was seen a single time. The chain joins TRBV6-2 or TRBV6-3 to TRBJ1-6; 7 nucleotides align to TRBD1. Germline V lookup: CDR1 MNHEY, CDR2 SVGEGT. The V and J ends lost 6 bases and 7 bases, in that order; junction bases with no gene match: 9. The CDR3 totals 15 residues. The CDR3 bases are TGTGCCAGCAGCCCGCAGGGGGGGTGGAATTCACCCCTCCACTTT. This translates into CASSPQGGWNSPLHF.

V is TRBV27 and J is TRBJ1-3; D is unclear. The CDR3 is 17 amino acids. Germline-derived CDR1 and CDR2 are MNHEY and SMNVEV (reference sequence). Trimming took 4 bases from V and 0 from J, leaving 16 bases between them. The CDR3 region has the DNA TGTGCCAGCAGTTCGATAACCCCTCGGGCCTCTGGAAACACCATATATTTT. Protein sequence: CASSSITPRASGNTIYF.

CDR3 DNA sequence: TGTGCCAGCAGCCCCGGGGACAGAGCCTTTACCTCCTACGAGCAGTACTTC. This codes for CASSPGDRAFTSYEQYF. J is TRBJ2-7 and V is TRBV7-2; 7 bases align to TRBD1. CDR3 length equals 17 residues. J gave up 0 bases and V 5 bases, and 13 bases lay outside the gene matches. CDR1 and CDR2 from the germline V gene are SGHTA and FQGNSA.

The chain links TRBV10-2 to TRBJ1-5, with D maybe TRBD1 (6 bases). This CDR3 has 13 residues. From germline, CDR1 is WSHSY and CDR2 SAAADI. The germline V and J ends were trimmed by 3 bases and 9 bases, with 12 bases remaining between them. This CDR3 reads CASSEQGTPPQHF. The CDR3 DNA reads TGCGCCAGCAGTGAACAGGGTACGCCGCCCCAGCATTTT.

In its sample, this clone was seen once. The chain has TRBV6-4 and TRBJ1-4, with TRBD1 as a possible D gene (5 bases). Germline V gene lookup returns CDR1 MRHNA and CDR2 SNTAGT. The CDR3 contains 11 residues. V dropped 6 bases and J dropped 8 bases, with 7 bases sitting between them. CDR3 region: CASRYREKLFF. Here the CDR3 DNA reads TGTGCCAGCAGATACAGGGAAAAACTGTTTTTT.

This clone was detected once. The chain carries TRBV4-2 and TRBJ1-1, with D possibly TRBD1 on 5 matching bases. CDR1 and CDR2 from the germline V gene are LGHNA and YNFKEQ. This CDR3 is built from 14 residues. The V gene lost 4 bases and the J gene lost 2 bases, with 11 bases spanning the gap. CDR3 nucleotide sequence: TGTGCCAGCAGCCGTGCGGGGGTCAACACTGAAGCTTTCTTT. It encodes CASSRAGVNTEAFF.

The chain uses TRBV19 and TRBJ1-1, with D unclear. The germline V gene has CDR1 LNHDA and CDR2 SQIVND (reference sequence). The CDR3 spans 13 residues. V lost 5 bases to trimming and J lost 1 base, with 8 bases between them. The CDR3 loop reads CASSLAANTEAFF. The CDR3 bases are TGTGCCAGTAGTCTGGCCGCGAACACTGAAGCTTTCTTT.

The CDR3 bases are TGTGCCAGCAGAAGGGACAGGTCGGATTCACCCCTCCACTTT. Translation: CASRRDRSDSPLHF. The chain combines TRBV6-5 with TRBJ1-6; TRBD1 aligns across 8 bases. After removal of 6 bases from V and 8 bases from J, the junction contained 6 bases not matched to a gene. Germline V CDR1 and CDR2: MNHEY, SVGAGI. This CDR3 is built from 14 residues.

The count of this clone is one. The rearrangement uses TRBV12-3 or TRBV12-4 and TRBJ1-5; 7 bases match TRBD1. The CDR3 has 13 amino acids. Trimming took 5 bases from V and 4 from J; bases not matched to a gene: 2. CDR3 in DNA: TGTGCCAGCAGTCAGACAGGGAATCAGCCCCAGCATTTT. Translating gives CASSQTGNQPQHF.

In DNA, the CDR3 is TGTGCCAGCAGTGAGGGTTGGGAAGATGAGCAGTTCTTC. This codes for CASSEGWEDEQFF. The V call is TRBV2, the J call TRBJ2-1, with D unresolved. The length of the CDR3 is 13 residues. The germline V gene has CDR1 SNHLY and CDR2 FYNNEI. V gave up 3 bases and J gave up 8 bases, with 11 bases separating them.

V usage is TRBV3-1 (or the pseudogene TRBV3-2) and J usage is TRBJ1-2; no reliable D call. In germline, CDR1 is LGHDT, CDR2 YNNKEL (reference sequence). The CDR3 covers 13 residues. Trimming removed 4 bases from V and 2 bases from J, with 8 bases in between. CDR3 in amino acids: CASSPPGNYGYTF. For the CDR3, the DNA is TGTGCCAGCAGCCCCCCGGGGAACTATGGCTACACCTTC.

The chain recombines TRBV4-3 with TRBJ1-2; the match to TRBD1 covers 8 bases. This CDR3 spans 15 amino acids. Germline V lookup: CDR1 LGHNA, CDR2 YSLEER. Trimming removed 5 bases from V and 3 bases from J; junction bases left unmatched: 8. Here the CDR3 reads CASSYGQGEDYGYTF. CDR3 nucleotide sequence: TGCGCCAGCAGCTACGGACAGGGAGAGGACTATGGCTACACCTTC.

The rearrangement joins TRBV7-2 to TRBJ2-7; a possible D gene is TRBD1 (5 bases). The CDR3 totals 14 residues. Germline assignment: CDR1 SGHTA and CDR2 FQGNSA. Trimming took 2 bases from V and 4 from J, leaving 12 bases between them. CDR3 sequence reads: CASSLPSGMYEQYF. The CDR3 nucleotides read TGTGCCAGCAGCTTACCGTCAGGGATGTACGAGCAGTACTTC. Supplemented by reference TRBV7-2 and TRBJ2-7, the full variable domain reads GAGVSQSPSNKVTEKGKDVELRCDPISGHTALYWYRQSLGQGLEFLIYFQGNSAPDKSGLPSDRFSAERTGGSVSTLTIQRTQQEDSAVYLCASSLPSGMYEQYFGPGTRLTVT.

Here the CDR3 DNA reads TGTGCCAGCAGCTTAGATGGAAACAGGGGTGAGACCCAGTACTTC. This sequence encodes CASSLDGNRGETQYF. The chain has TRBV11-3 and TRBJ2-5, with 7 bases that match TRBD1. V dropped 0 bases and J dropped 5; count of bases not matched to a gene: 6. From germline, CDR1 is SGHNT and CDR2 YENEEA. The length of the CDR3 is 15 residues.

The rearrangement links TRBV29-1 to TRBJ2-1; 8 nucleotides align to TRBD1. Germline loops: CDR1 SQVTM, CDR2 ANQGSEA. CDR3 length equals 12 residues. Losses at the gene ends were 0 bases for V and 9 bases for J; bases not matched to a gene: 1. This CDR3 is CSVEDRGLEQFF. In nucleotides, the CDR3 is TGCAGCGTTGAAGACAGGGGGCTTGAGCAGTTCTTC.

This clone was counted once. The chain recombines TRBV18 with TRBJ1-4; D perhaps matches TRBD1 (5 bases). The CDR3 runs to 16 residues. Trimming shortened V by 6 bases and J by 3 bases, and 17 bases separated the two germline ends. Per germline, CDR1 KGHSH and CDR2 LQKENI. Here the CDR3 DNA reads TGTGCCAGCTCTACCCAGGGAGGCAGCTCTAATGAAAAACTGTTTTTT. This translates into CASSTQGGSSNEKLFF.

The chain has TRBV4-1 and TRBJ2-1; 9 bases line up with TRBD1. Germline V gene lookup returns CDR1 MGHRA and CDR2 YSYEKL. The CDR3 runs 17 residues. Trimming cost V 0 bases and J 7 bases; bases outside gene matches: 10. CDR3 protein: CASSQDRLGQGRNEQFF. The CDR3 DNA follows: TGCGCCAGCAGCCAAGATCGGTTGGGACAGGGAAGGAATGAGCAGTTCTTC.

This clone was detected only once. The chain has TRBV28 and TRBJ2-1; D is perhaps TRBD2 (6 bases). From germline, CDR1 is MDHEN and CDR2 SYDVKM. Trimming shortened V by 10 bases and J by 5 bases, and 9 bases separated the two germline ends. This CDR3 is built from 11 residues. The CDR3 sequence is CATSGDNEQFF. In nucleotides, the CDR3 is TGTGCCACCTCGGGGGACAATGAGCAGTTCTTC.

V and J are TRBV6-5 and TRBJ1-5; TRBD1 matches at 7 bases. Per germline, CDR1 MNHEY and CDR2 SVGAGI. V trimming: 6 bases; J trimming: 1 base; junction bases outside the gene matches: 6. The CDR3 loop spans 15 amino acids. The CDR3 bases are TGTGCCAGCAGCCGCCACAGGGGCAGCAATCAGCCCCAGCATTTT. This translates into CASSRHRGSNQPQHF.

This chain connects TRBV19 to TRBJ2-5, with 12 bases identical to TRBD2. V lost 0 bases, J lost 1 base, and 9 bases stayed unmatched. This CDR3 has 19 residues. CDR1 and CDR2 (germline): LNHDA, SQIVND (reference sequence). CDR3 residues: CASSIDLSSGGALQETQYF. The CDR3 DNA reads TGTGCCAGTAGTATAGATCTATCTAGCGGGGGGGCCCTCCAAGAGACCCAGTACTTC.

The chain employs TRBV28 and TRBJ1-1; D unclear. The CDR3 sequence is 14 residues long. V was pared by 3 bases and J by 0 bases, with 8 bases between. Germline CDR1 is MDHEN and CDR2 is SYDVKM. CDR3 residues: CASSLWSLNTEAFF. In DNA, the CDR3 is TGTGCCAGCAGTTTGTGGTCATTGAACACTGAAGCTTTCTTT. The full variable domain, rest sourced from reference TRBV28 and TRBJ1-1, is DVKVTQSSRYLVKRTGEKVFLECVQDMDHENMFWYRQDPGLGLRLIYFSYDVKMKEKGDIPEGYSVSREKKERFSLILESASTNQTSMYLCASSLWSLNTEAFFGQGTRLTVV.

The CDR3 reads CASSVGGRGGSVSNQPQHF. In nucleotides, the CDR3 is TGTGCCAGCAGTGTAGGGGGCAGGGGTGGATCGGTGAGCAATCAGCCCCAGCATTTT. This chain uses TRBV6-2 or TRBV6-3 with TRBJ1-5, with 7 bases that match TRBD1. Per germline, CDR1 MNHEY and CDR2 SVGEGT. V gave up 5 bases and J gave up 1 base; unmatched junction bases: 17. The CDR3 consists of 19 residues.